This T cell receptor beta chain was found in a study of Tregs in tolerant kidney transplant recipients (dated by TCRdb to the late 2010s). A note on the overall study: The study applied TCRbeta sequencing to find donor-specific regulatory T cells before combined kidney and bone marrow transplantation and then followed those same cells after transplant.

Overall study outcomes, separate from this receptor: Biological reproducibility was not directly assessed, although technical replication error appeared to be minimal. For some patients, the PCR primers changed as time went on, which meant samples from those patients could not be compared with one another at the nucleotide level. In tolerant patients, donor-specific Tregs expanded more than Tregs overall, which suggests antigen-driven rather than nonspecific expansion. The study was limited by small patient numbers, and the findings need validation in larger populations and under other immunosuppression protocols. The most biologically relevant and donor-specific TCRbeta repertoire appeared to be identified by expanding Tregs with activated donor B cells.

For TCRbeta CDR3 sequencing, genomic DNA was extracted from sorted cells using the QIAGEN DNeasy Blood and Tissue Kit. High-throughput TCRbeta CDR3 sequencing, which included PCR amplification with bias correction and internal controls, was done commercially through immunoSEQ. Processing in the source paper ran as follows. A unique productive TCRbeta sequence was defined by the CDR3 nucleotide sequence when primers matched, and otherwise by the CDR3 amino acid sequence together with the Vbeta and Jbeta genes. To correct sorting error, sequences shared between sorted populations at a frequency ratio of 2:1 or less were removed; the rest were assigned to the higher population. Donor-reactive sequences were defined as at least 5-fold expanded in CFSE-low cells versus unstimulated cells, with frequency of at least 0.01% in CFSE-low cells. Jensen-Shannon divergence calculated on the top 100 TCRbeta sequences ranked by frequency was used to measure repertoire divergence. For samples with multiple sequencing runs, sorting error was corrected separately for each run before the runs were pooled. The source is immuneACCESS, and TCRdb retained only in-frame sequences with V and J called. Part of the clones is not carried over; for the studies checked, unresolved V genes explain less than half of this, and the remainder is unexplained. That table is the source of V, J and clone size, and D and trimming were worked out from the DNA. This sample has 20,000 to 25,000 clones in its table, and more than 65% of those were observed once. More than 20% of the sample is held by the ten biggest clonotypes.

Based on the germline V gene, the CDR1 and CDR2 sequences are SGHRS and YFSETQ. V is pared back by 10 bases and J by 2 bases, with 15 bases lying between the germline termini. There are 13 amino acids in the CDR3, from cysteine to phenylalanine inclusive. The retained sequence is limited to the CDR3, 39 bases, with the frame set at the first base. Note on this clone: No cognate antigen has been identified for it. No much larger clone exists at a distance of one base, and base qualities are not known.

The time point label, read with the paper, signifies: 6 months after combined kidney and bone marrow transplant. Transplants used related donors with nonmyeloablative bone marrow transplantation; mixed chimerism was transient in the human trials. Thawed PBMCs were FACS-sorted into unstimulated Tregs (CD4+CD25+CD127-), CD4+ non-Tregs (CD4+CD25-), CD4 cells and CD8 cells. A few combined kidney and bone marrow transplant recipients from the ITN036ST trial were included as patients, and samples were available only from these trial subjects. Healthy control blood was processed by Ficoll density gradient to PBMCs and cryopreserved; patient PBMCs were collected before and after transplant.

The starting material was CD8+ T cells from blood (PBMCs), obtained 6 months after the transplant. The chain uses TRBV5-1 and TRBJ1-2; the D gene lacks a confident call. The sequence was obtained from a human patient who received a combined kidney and bone marrow transplant. Some T cells may have been brought in with the graft after a transplant. CDR3 loop: CARPIPRNYGYTF. The sequenced DNA: TGCGCCCGCCCCATCCCGAGAAACTATGGCTACACCTTC.